Presented here are 23 T cell receptor beta chains from one specimen sequenced in a study of shared clonotypes between healthy human individuals (dated by TCRdb to the early 2020s). CD8 naive samples were obtained by positive selection for CCR7 among CD45RO-negative cells, yielding a CD45RA+CCR7+ population from which TemRA cells were excluded. Library prep was done by the immunoSEQ multiplex PCR assay. Not all clones reach the TCRdb copy of this immuneACCESS table, which keeps in-frame sequences only. Checked studies attribute under half of the gap to unresolved V genes and leave the rest unexplained. The sample includes just over 2,000,000 clones, with about 95% observed a single time. About 1.1% of the sample comes from the top ten. The sample comprised naive CD8+ T cells sorted from blood. The cell subset or site label, as the study defines it: CD45RA+CCR7+. These receptors were obtained from a man between 18 and 35 years old in good health.

This clone was recorded only once. The V and J genes are TRBV15 and TRBJ1-2; D uncertain. The V end was cut by 0 bases, the J end by 3 bases, with 8 bases between. The V gene's germline CDR1 is LNHNV and CDR2 YYDKDF (reference sequence). The CDR3 sequence is 14 residues long. The CDR3 DNA follows: TGTGCCACCAGCAGAGATCTGTCAGACTATGGCTACACCTTC. As protein: CATSRDLSDYGYTF.

The J gene is TRBJ2-2, the V gene TRBV5-6; no reliable D call. CDR3 size: 13 residues. Germline V gene data show CDR1 as SGHDT and CDR2 as YYEEEE. With 3 bases removed from V and 6 bases from J, the gap between germline ends came to 9 bases. CDR3 sequence: CASSSSLSGELFF. DNA for the CDR3: TGTGCCAGCAGCTCGTCCTTGTCCGGGGAGCTGTTTTTT.

This chain joins TRBV4-3 and TRBJ2-7, with 7 bases aligning to TRBD2. The CDR3 runs to 15 residues. The germline gives CDR1 LGHNA, CDR2 YSLEER. J was trimmed by 4 bases and V by 0 bases; bases with no gene match: 6. CDR3 bases: TGCGCCAGCAGCCAAGATTGGGGGGGAAAGTACGAGCAGTACTTC. This sequence encodes CASSQDWGGKYEQYF.

The chain uses TRBV11-2 and TRBJ2-7; D may be TRBD1 or TRBD2 (5 bases each). V gave up 3 bases and J gave up 0 bases, with 9 bases separating them. Germline CDR1 and CDR2: SGHAT and FQNNGV. The CDR3 extends over 14 amino acids. The CDR3 DNA is TGTGCCAGCAGCTTCCAGGGACCCTCCTACGAGCAGTACTTC. Protein product: CASSFQGPSYEQYF.

The chain couples TRBV2 to TRBJ2-7; D is possibly TRBD2 (5 bases). Germline V gene lookup returns CDR1 SNHLY and CDR2 FYNNEI. V lost 10 bases to trimming and J lost 2 bases, with 21 bases between them. This CDR3 region has 15 residues. The CDR3 loop is CAIRTPRAEAYEQYF. Here the CDR3 DNA reads TGTGCCATCCGAACCCCCCGAGCGGAGGCCTACGAGCAGTACTTC.

Turning to this clone: One end of the junction does not line up with germline, which may come from a read error. V and J are TRBV7-8 and TRBJ2-3, with a weak D call TRBD2 (5 bases). The germline V gene encodes CDR1 SGHVS and CDR2 FQNEAQ. The CDR3 extends over 15 amino acids. CDR3 protein: CASSLADTSTDTQYF. The CDR3 nucleotides are TGTGCCAGCAGCCTAGCAGACACTAGCACAGATACGCAGTATTTT. The entire variable domain, with the rest obtained from reference TRBV7-8 and TRBJ2-3, is as follows: GAGVSQSPRYKVAKRGQDVALRCDPISGHVSLFWYQQALGQGPEFLTYFQNEAQLDKSGLPSDRFFAERPEGSVSTLKIQRTQQEDSAVYLCASSLADTSTDTQYFGPGTRLTVL.

The chain couples TRBV7-2 to TRBJ2-5; D unresolved. Looked up from germline, CDR1 is SGHTA and CDR2 is FQGNSA. V shed 2 bases and J shed 5 bases, with 9 bases lying between them. The CDR3 runs 13 residues. CDR3 residues: CASSLMPAETQYF. The DNA of the CDR3 is TGTGCCAGCAGCTTAATGCCCGCCGAGACCCAGTACTTC.

The genes are TRBV4-2 and TRBJ2-7; D uncertain. CDR3 size: 16 residues. Germline values: CDR1 LGHNA, CDR2 YNFKEQ. V was pared by 4 bases and J by 0 bases, with 16 bases between. In nucleotides, the CDR3 is TGTGCCAGCAGCCTCCTATGGGTGGGGAACTCCTACGAGCAGTACTTC. It encodes CASSLLWVGNSYEQYF.

The gene calls are TRBV30 and TRBJ1-5; weak D call: TRBD1 (5 bases). Trimming removed 1 base at V and 2 bases at J, with 21 bases between. Germline-derived CDR1 and CDR2 are GTSNPN and SVGIG (reference sequence). The CDR3 extends over 18 amino acids. The CDR3 nucleotides are TGTGCCTGGAGTGGGACACATAAAATGACTCAGGGCAATCAGCCCCAGCATTTT. Protein sequence: CAWSGTHKMTQGNQPQHF.

The chain is built from TRBV18 and TRBJ1-6; D ambiguous. The V end was cut by 3 bases, the J end by 0 bases, with 18 bases between. The CDR3 is 19 residues long. Germline assignment: CDR1 KGHSH and CDR2 LQKENI. The CDR3 here is CASSPARWEASSYNSPLHF. The CDR3 DNA reads TGTGCCAGCTCACCGGCACGTTGGGAGGCCAGCTCCTATAATTCACCCCTCCACTTT.

This rearrangement joins TRBV11-1 to TRBJ2-1, with 11 bases identical to TRBD2. The ends lost 5 bases at V and 7 bases at J; junction bases unmatched: 13. The CDR3 is made up of 17 amino acids. Germline values: CDR1 SGHAT, CDR2 FQDESV (reference sequence). The DNA for the CDR3 is TGTGCCAGCAGCCCCGGGGGAACTAGCGGGGGCCATAATGAGCAGTTCTTC. This gives the protein CASSPGGTSGGHNEQFF. The variable domain in full, completed from reference TRBV11-1 and TRBJ2-1, reads EAEVAQSPRYKITEKSQAVAFWCDPISGHATLYWYRQILGQGPELLVQFQDESVVDDSQLPKDRFSAERLKGVDSTLKIQPAELGDSAMYLCASSPGGTSGGHNEQFFGPGTRLTVL.

This chain links TRBV28 with TRBJ2-5; 7 positions match TRBD2. Germline V gene data show CDR1 as MDHEN and CDR2 as SYDVKM. This CDR3 spans 17 amino acids. Trimming at V came to 2 bases and at J to 4 bases, leaving 13 bases not matched to a gene. CDR3 sequence (DNA): TGTGCCAGCAGTTTACGAAGCCGGGGGAGGGGCGGAGAGACCCAGTACTTC. Protein product: CASSLRSRGRGGETQYF.

As regards this clone: This CDR3 is also generated by other DNA sequences in the sample. The chain joins TRBV5-1 to TRBJ2-7; TRBD2 matches at 7 bases. The ends lost 0 bases at V and 4 bases at J; junction bases unmatched: 4. Germline lookup yields CDR1 SGHRS and CDR2 YFSETQ. The CDR3 consists of 14 residues. The CDR3 loop is CASSLGAGSYEQYF. The CDR3 region has the DNA TGCGCCAGCAGCTTGGGAGCGGGGTCATACGAGCAGTACTTC.

The V gene is TRBV27, the J gene TRBJ2-2; D gene uncertain. The CDR3 sequence is 14 residues long. The V and J ends lost 6 bases and 7 bases respectively, with 15 bases between them. Germline V lookup: CDR1 MNHEY, CDR2 SMNVEV (reference sequence). CDR3 sequence: CASSFILSGGELFF. The CDR3 DNA reads as TGTGCCAGCAGCTTTATCCTCTCAGGCGGGGAGCTGTTTTTT.

CDR3 DNA sequence: TGTGCCAGCAGTGACCCTAAACGGGATCTAGCAACTAATGAAAAACTGTTTTTT. Encoded protein: CASSDPKRDLATNEKLFF. The chain uses TRBV25-1 and TRBJ1-4; D is undetermined. Germline values: CDR1 MGHDK, CDR2 SYGVNS. The CDR3 contains 18 residues. V lost 3 bases and J lost 0, with 17 bases in between. The whole variable domain, filled in from reference TRBV25-1 and TRBJ1-4, reads EADIYQTPRYLVIGTGKKITLECSQTMGHDKMYWYQQDPGMELHLIHYSYGVNSTEKGDLSSESTVSRIRTEHFPLTLESARPSHTSQYLCASSDPKRDLATNEKLFFGSGTQLSVL.

Comments on this clone: Germline is not matched at one junction end, which may reflect a read error. The CDR3 spells CASSLDASGSEFF. Here the CDR3 DNA reads TGTGCCAGCAGCTTAGATGCTAGCGGGAGTGAATTCTTC. The gene calls are TRBV11-2 and TRBJ2-7, with TRBD2 identical over 10 bases. The CDR3 is 13 residues long. CDR1 and CDR2 from the germline V gene are SGHAT and FQNNGV.

V and J are TRBV21-1 and TRBJ2-7; the table's TRBD1 call for D was not verified on the DNA. TRBV21-1 corresponds to a pseudogene. The CDR3 consists of 16 residues. CDR3 sequence reads: CASSKISQGKAYEQYF. Here the CDR3 DNA reads TGTGCCAGCAGCAAAATCAGCCAGGGGAAGGCCTACGAGCAGTACTTC.

This sequence joins TRBV4-3 and TRBJ1-2; D remains unclear. Trimming cost V 0 bases and J 4 bases, with 12 bases left between them. CDR1 is LGHNA, CDR2 YSLEER, per germline. The CDR3 contains 15 residues. CDR3 in amino acids: CASSQDDGLLYGYTF. The CDR3 DNA sequence: TGCGCCAGCAGCCAAGATGACGGGCTTCTCTATGGCTACACCTTC.

V is TRBV19 and J is TRBJ1-1; D is unclear. Germline V CDR1 and CDR2: LNHDA, SQIVND (reference sequence). V was trimmed by 5 bases and J by 5 bases, leaving 12 bases between them. The CDR3 runs to 13 residues. The CDR3 region is CASSDGFRTEAFF. The CDR3 nucleotides read TGTGCCAGTAGTGACGGATTTAGAACTGAAGCTTTCTTT. Full variable domain (missing parts from reference TRBV19 and TRBJ1-1): DGGITQSPKYLFRKEGQNVTLSCEQNLNHDAMYWYRQDPGQGLRLIYYSQIVNDFQKGDIAEGYSVSREKKESFPLTVTSAQKNPTAFYLCASSDGFRTEAFFGQGTRLTVV.

A word on this clone: Other DNA sequences within the sample encode an identical CDR3. The rearrangement joins TRBV9 to TRBJ1-1; 8 bases are shared with TRBD1. Trimming at V came to 2 bases and at J to 4 bases, leaving 7 bases not matched to a gene. Germline assignment: CDR1 SGDLS and CDR2 YYNGEE. The CDR3 covers 15 residues. DNA of the CDR3: TGTGCCAGCAGCGTTACCGGGACAGGATCCACTGAAGCTTTCTTT. It translates to CASSVTGTGSTEAFF.

The V call is TRBV7-2, the J call TRBJ1-3; D gene ambiguous. V lost 4 bases, J lost 2 bases, and 12 bases lay in between. The CDR3 loop spans 15 amino acids. Germline CDR1 reads SGHTA; CDR2 reads FQGNSA. CDR3 region: CASSSDGSTGNTIYF. CDR3 in DNA: TGTGCCAGCAGCTCCGATGGGAGTACTGGAAACACCATATATTTT. Full variable domain (outside the CDR3, taken from reference TRBV7-2 and TRBJ1-3): GAGVSQSPSNKVTEKGKDVELRCDPISGHTALYWYRQSLGQGLEFLIYFQGNSAPDKSGLPSDRFSAERTGGSVSTLTIQRTQQEDSAVYLCASSSDGSTGNTIYFGEGSWLTVV.

The rearrangement links TRBV7-9 to TRBJ2-2; 8 positions agree with TRBD1. The CDR3 is made up of 15 amino acids. V lost 3 bases to trimming and J lost 1 base; unmatched junction nucleotides: 1. Per the germline V gene, CDR1 is SEHNR and CDR2 is FQNEAQ (reference sequence). This CDR3 is CASSFGTGNTGELFF. DNA of the CDR3: TGTGCCAGCAGCTTCGGGACAGGGAACACCGGGGAGCTGTTTTTT. Full variable domain (missing parts from reference TRBV7-9 and TRBJ2-2): DTGVSQNPRHKITKRGQNVTFRCDPISEHNRLYWYRQTLGQGPEFLTYFQNEAQLEKSRLLSDRFSAERPKGSFSTLEIQRTEQGDSAMYLCASSFGTGNTGELFFGEGSRLTVL.

V usage is TRBV27 and J usage is TRBJ2-7; TRBD1 is a possible D gene (5 bases). Trimming shortened V by 2 bases and J by 3 bases, and 14 bases separated the two germline ends. The CDR3 extends over 15 amino acids. Per germline, CDR1 MNHEY and CDR2 SMNVEV (reference sequence). The CDR3 DNA follows: TGTGCCAGCAGTTTAGCTGGGGCCGCATACTACGAGCAGTACTTC. Protein sequence: CASSLAGAAYYEQYF.